A single sample is the source of the 32 T cell receptor beta chains below, sequenced in a study of blood T cell repertoires in COVID-19. Sequenced by immunoSEQ multiplex PCR; TCRdb stores in-frame clones only, minus some. The sample yields about 46,000 clones, over 85% seen once. Sequenced input: peripheral blood. The receptors were gathered from a man between 65 and 80 years old with active COVID-19.

The chain couples TRBV28 to TRBJ1-1; D is perhaps TRBD1 (5 bases). With 10 bases removed from V and 0 bases from J, the gap between germline ends came to 15 bases. The CDR3 extends over 14 amino acids. Germline CDR1 MDHEN, CDR2 SYDVKM. CDR3 DNA sequence: TGTGCCACCGACGGGGGTATAGTGAACACTGAAGCTTTCTTT. Its translation: CATDGGIVNTEAFF.

The chain carries TRBV6-2 or TRBV6-3 and TRBJ1-5, with D perhaps matching TRBD1 (5 bases). The CDR3 runs 15 residues. The V gene lost 4 bases and the J gene lost 1 base, with 11 bases spanning the gap. Germline assignment: CDR1 MNHEY and CDR2 SVGEGT. The CDR3 here is CASSSTDLSNQPQHF. CDR3 in DNA: TGTGCCAGCAGTTCGACAGACCTAAGCAATCAGCCCCAGCATTTT.

Details on this clone: Other DNA sequences in the same sample also yield this CDR3. The chain couples TRBV7-3 to TRBJ2-1; 8 nucleotides line up with TRBD2. The junction had 9 bases not matched to a gene; V was cut back by 2 bases and J by 0 bases. The CDR3 spans 18 residues. The germline CDR1 and CDR2 sequences are SGHTA and FQGTGA. As DNA, the CDR3 is TGTGCCAGCAGCTTAGGAGGACCGGGACTAGGCTCCTACAATGAGCAGTTCTTC. It yields the protein CASSLGGPGLGSYNEQFF.

The chain combines TRBV27 with TRBJ1-6, with no clear D. The CDR3 contains 14 residues. V was cut by 0 bases and J by 3 bases, with 3 bases left in between. Germline lookup yields CDR1 MNHEY and CDR2 SMNVEV (reference sequence). The CDR3 is CASSLSYYNSPLHF. In DNA form, the CDR3 reads TGTGCCAGCAGTTTATCATACTATAATTCACCCCTCCACTTT.

The chain recombines TRBV7-8 with TRBJ1-2; 7 nucleotides match TRBD1. V was clipped by 4 bases and J by 0 bases; unmatched bases: 8. Germline CDR1 is SGHVS and CDR2 is FQNEAQ. The CDR3 extends over 16 amino acids. Here the CDR3 reads CASSSTGFEANYGYTF. CDR3 sequence (DNA): TGTGCCAGCAGCTCGACAGGGTTTGAGGCTAACTATGGCTACACCTTC.

The chain has TRBV7-2 and TRBJ2-3; 15 bases map to TRBD2. This CDR3 comprises 16 residues. CDR1 and CDR2 (germline): SGHTA, FQGNSA. The CDR3 coding sequence is TGTGCTAAGGGGGGACTAGCGGGAGGCAGGGCAGATACGCAGTATTTT. Amino acids: CAKGGLAGGRADTQYF. The whole variable domain, filled in from reference TRBV7-2 and TRBJ2-3, reads GAGVSQSPSNKVTEKGKDVELRCDPISGHTALYWYRQSLGQGLEFLIYFQGNSAPDKSGLPSDRFSAERTGGSVSTLTIQRTQQEDSAVYLCAKGGLAGGRADTQYFGPGTRLTVL.

The V and J genes are TRBV7-3 and TRBJ2-1, with TRBD1 as a possible D gene (5 bases). Trimming pared 5 bases from V and 6 bases from J, leaving 11 bases between. The V gene's germline CDR1 is SGHTA and CDR2 FQGTGA. CDR3 length equals 13 residues. Here the CDR3 DNA reads TGTGCCAGCAGCACAGCGCAGGGCAATGAGCAGTTCTTC. Encoded protein: CASSTAQGNEQFF.

This chain connects TRBV15 to TRBJ2-7, with TRBD1 matching 7 bases. CDR3 length: 14 residues. CDR1 and CDR2 (germline): LNHNV, YYDKDF (reference sequence). The V segment lost 3 bases and the J segment 2 bases; nucleotides outside the gene matches: 4. In nucleotides, the CDR3 is TGTGCCACCAGCAGGGGGACAGCCGCCTACGAGCAGTACTTC. Encoded protein: CATSRGTAAYEQYF.

In its sample, this clone was seen once. The V gene is TRBV2, the J gene TRBJ1-6; 8 bases are a match to TRBD1. Trimming cost V 4 bases and J 7 bases; bases outside gene matches: 6. Germline CDR1 SNHLY, CDR2 FYNNEI. The CDR3 spans 15 residues. CDR3 sequence reads: CASSVQGARNSPLHF. The CDR3 coding sequence is TGTGCCAGCAGTGTGCAGGGGGCAAGGAATTCACCCCTCCACTTT.

This chain connects TRBV28 to TRBJ1-2; no firm D call. V dropped 5 bases and J dropped 3 bases, with 13 bases sitting between them. The CDR3 consists of 14 residues. Per the germline V gene, CDR1 is MDHEN and CDR2 is SYDVKM. This CDR3 reads CASSLPRVYYGYTF. DNA for the CDR3: TGTGCCAGCAGTCTCCCCCGGGTTTACTATGGCTACACCTTC.

The chain links TRBV28 to TRBJ1-4; no clear D. The CDR3 runs to 13 residues. V was shortened by 6 bases and J by 6 bases, with 11 bases between the two germline ends. Germline CDR1 is MDHEN and CDR2 is SYDVKM. Here the CDR3 reads CASSLQPDEKLFF. In DNA form, the CDR3 reads TGTGCCAGCAGCCTACAGCCTGATGAAAAACTGTTTTTT.

The chain carries TRBV24-1 and TRBJ1-5; D possibly corresponds to TRBD1 (6 bases). Germline lookup yields CDR1 KGHDR and CDR2 SFDVKD. V gave up 9 bases and J gave up 0 bases, with 8 bases separating them. The CDR3 totals 13 residues. The CDR3 DNA follows: TGTGCCACCGGGACAAATAGCAATCAGCCCCAGCATTTT. This encodes CATGTNSNQPQHF.

The chain recombines TRBV30 with TRBJ1-5; D is perhaps TRBD1 (6 bases). The CDR3 sequence is 15 residues long. Germline lookup yields CDR1 GTSNPN and CDR2 SVGIG (reference sequence). Trimming left V 3 bases short and J 3 bases short, with 15 bases between. The CDR3 coding sequence is TGTGCCTGGAGGCCCGCCGGGGGGCCCAATCAGCCCCAGCATTTT. Protein sequence: CAWRPAGGPNQPQHF.

V and J are TRBV7-3 and TRBJ2-1; TRBD2 is a possible D gene (6 bases). The germline V gene encodes CDR1 SGHTA and CDR2 FQGTGA. V was pared by 0 bases and J by 6 bases, with 15 bases between. CDR3 length: 16 amino acids. The CDR3 region is CASSLTPVSGRNEQFF. DNA of the CDR3: TGTGCCAGCAGCTTAACCCCCGTGAGCGGGCGCAATGAGCAGTTCTTC.

V and J are TRBV5-5 and TRBJ2-7, with D hard to call. Trimming cost V 4 bases and J 0 bases, with 14 bases left between them. The CDR3 totals 15 residues. Germline loops: CDR1 SGHKS, CDR2 YYEKEE (reference sequence). The CDR3 nucleotides read TGTGCCAGCAGCCCCCGGCCGGGTAGCTCCTACGAGCAGTACTTC. Its translation is CASSPRPGSSYEQYF.

CDR3 coding DNA: TGCAGCGTTGTCCCACAGGGGTTACTCACAGATACGCAGTATTTT. Protein sequence: CSVVPQGLLTDTQYF. The chain is built from TRBV29-1 and TRBJ2-3; 7 bases line up with TRBD1. CDR3 size: 15 residues. With V trimmed by 4 bases and J by 2 bases, 9 bases remained unmatched. CDR1 is SQVTM, CDR2 ANQGSEA, per germline.

This chain connects TRBV5-1 to TRBJ2-1; 10 nucleotides match TRBD2. Germline CDR1 SGHRS, CDR2 YFSETQ. With V trimmed by 4 bases and J by 7 bases, 8 bases remained unmatched. This CDR3 is built from 15 residues. The CDR3 region is CASSDSGRARNEQFF. The CDR3 nucleotides read TGCGCCAGCAGCGACAGCGGGAGGGCTAGGAATGAGCAGTTCTTC.

The chain employs TRBV28 and TRBJ2-1, with 8 bases lining up with TRBD2. Germline assignment: CDR1 MDHEN and CDR2 SYDVKM. Trimming at V came to 5 bases and at J to 12 bases, leaving 6 bases not matched to a gene. This CDR3 is 12 amino acids long. CDR3 in DNA: TGTGCCAGCAGTATTTCTCGGGGGGGGCAGTTCTTC. Translated: CASSISRGGQFF.

This clone was found once. The chain joins TRBV5-1 to TRBJ2-3, with D unclear. Germline V CDR1 and CDR2: SGHRS, YFSETQ. The CDR3 is 14 amino acids. Trimming removed 0 bases at V and 2 bases at J, with 7 bases between. CDR3 in DNA: TGCGCCAGCAGCTTGGATGCGCCCACAGATACGCAGTATTTT. Encoded protein: CASSLDAPTDTQYF.

This clone was picked up one time. The chain recombines TRBV3-1 (or the pseudogene TRBV3-2) with TRBJ2-7, with 7 nucleotides matching TRBD2. Trimming at V came to 0 bases and at J to 2 bases, leaving 4 bases not matched to a gene. This CDR3 region has 15 residues. CDR1 is LGHDT, CDR2 YNNKEL, per germline (reference sequence). In nucleotides, the CDR3 is TGTGCCAGCAGCCAAGACCCAGCGGGGCCCTACGAGCAGTACTTC. It yields the protein CASSQDPAGPYEQYF.

V and J are TRBV9 and TRBJ2-2, with 11 bases identical to TRBD2. V lost 0 bases, J lost 4 bases, and 2 bases stayed unmatched. The V gene's germline CDR1 is SGDLS and CDR2 YYNGEE. The CDR3 contains 16 residues. CDR3 protein: CASSVATSGGTGELFF. The CDR3 DNA sequence: TGTGCCAGCAGCGTAGCTACTAGCGGGGGCACCGGGGAGCTGTTTTTT.

V is TRBV28 and J is TRBJ2-3; D possibly corresponds to TRBD2 (5 bases). The CDR3 length is 14 residues. V was shortened by 2 bases and J by 0 bases, with 6 bases between the two germline ends. Germline V CDR1 and CDR2: MDHEN, SYDVKM. This CDR3 is CASSLRGSTDTQYF. Written as DNA, the CDR3 is TGTGCCAGCAGTTTACGAGGGAGCACAGATACGCAGTATTTT.

The V and J genes are TRBV11-2 and TRBJ2-3; maybe TRBD2 (5 bases). Germline values: CDR1 SGHAT, CDR2 FQNNGV. This CDR3 is 15 amino acids long. Trimming took off 5 bases at V and 0 bases at J, with 12 bases between the two ends. This chain's CDR3 is CASSEAGISTDTQYF. The CDR3 nucleotides are TGTGCCAGCAGCGAGGCGGGTATTAGCACAGATACGCAGTATTTT.

There are a few counts of this clone. The chain combines TRBV9 with TRBJ2-1, with 7 positions matching TRBD2. V shed 4 bases, J shed 5 bases, and the junction held 9 bases outside the gene matches. Germline V lookup: CDR1 SGDLS, CDR2 YYNGEE. The CDR3 is made up of 15 amino acids. The CDR3 sequence: CASSLRSGSNNEQFF. CDR3 DNA sequence: TGTGCCAGCAGCCTCCGTAGCGGGTCTAACAATGAGCAGTTCTTC.

This clone was seen a single time. V is TRBV5-5 and J is TRBJ2-5, with 7 bases aligning to TRBD2. V trimming: 1 base; J trimming: 2 bases; junction bases outside the gene matches: 8. The germline gives CDR1 SGHKS, CDR2 YYEKEE (reference sequence). The CDR3 covers 16 residues. In nucleotides, the CDR3 is TGTGCCAGCAGCTTGTTAACCCTAGCGGCACAAGAGACCCAGTACTTC. This encodes CASSLLTLAAQETQYF.

This clone has a handful of counts. The chain employs TRBV10-1 and TRBJ1-5, with TRBD1 matching over 7 bases. Looked up from germline, CDR1 is WNHNN and CDR2 is SYGVQD (reference sequence). V dropped 2 bases and J dropped 4; count of bases not matched to a gene: 11. The CDR3 length is 17 residues. The CDR3 loop is CASSEEGIRDSNQPQHF. The CDR3 DNA reads TGCGCCAGCAGTGAGGAAGGGATTAGGGACAGTAATCAGCCCCAGCATTTT.

This clone appeared a few times. The V call is TRBV18, the J call TRBJ2-2; TRBD1 agrees at 10 bases. The CDR3 is 15 residues long. Trimming at V came to 5 bases and at J to 5 bases, leaving 5 bases not matched to a gene. Germline CDR1 and CDR2: KGHSH and LQKENI. CDR3 residues: CASSADRGLTGELFF. The CDR3 DNA is TGTGCCAGCTCAGCCGACAGGGGGCTGACCGGGGAGCTGTTTTTT.

The rearrangement uses TRBV4-3 and TRBJ2-4; TRBD2 is a possible D gene (6 bases). CDR3 length equals 17 residues. Germline assignment: CDR1 LGHNA and CDR2 YSLEER. Trimming left V 0 bases short and J 2 bases short, with 14 bases between. CDR3 DNA sequence: TGCGCCAGCAGCCAAGAGTGGCGGGGATTAACCAAAAACATTCAGTACTTC. This sequence encodes CASSQEWRGLTKNIQYF.

The chain couples TRBV7-9 to TRBJ1-1; no clear D. This CDR3 spans 13 amino acids. The V end lost 2 bases, the J end lost 5 bases, and 9 bases lay between the germline ends. Germline values: CDR1 SEHNR, CDR2 FQNEAQ (reference sequence). CDR3 sequence (DNA): TGTGCCAGCAGCTTATTTCCGGGGACTGAAGCTTTCTTT. The encoded protein is CASSLFPGTEAFF.

The V call is TRBV7-6, the J call TRBJ2-3; a weak D match, TRBD2 (5 bases). This CDR3 is 15 amino acids long. Trimming removed 2 bases at V and 3 bases at J, with 12 bases between. From germline, CDR1 is SGHVS and CDR2 FNYEAQ. The CDR3 loop is CASSLRAQRTDTQYF. CDR3 coding DNA: TGTGCCAGCAGCTTACGGGCTCAGCGGACAGATACGCAGTATTTT. Full variable domain (rest looked up from reference TRBV7-6 and TRBJ2-3): GAGVSQSPRYKVTKRGQDVALRCDPISGHVSLYWYRQALGQGPEFLTYFNYEAQQDKSGLPNDRFSAERPEGSISTLTIQRTEQRDSAMYRCASSLRAQRTDTQYFGPGTRLTVL.

The chain carries TRBV28 and TRBJ1-1; D may be TRBD1 (6 bases). V lost 1 base and J lost 7, with 13 bases in between. This CDR3 has 14 amino acids. The germline V gene has CDR1 MDHEN and CDR2 SYDVKM. The CDR3 here is CASSLSGGPIEAFF. The CDR3, as DNA: TGTGCCAGCAGTTTATCCGGGGGGCCTATTGAAGCTTTCTTT.

The chain employs TRBV7-9 and TRBJ1-2, with 9 bases aligning to TRBD1. The V gene's germline CDR1 is SEHNR and CDR2 FQNEAQ (reference sequence). The CDR3 spans 13 residues. The V and J ends lost 5 bases and 6 bases, in that order; junction bases with no gene match: 4. CDR3 in DNA: TGTGCCAGCAGCCCCGGGACAGGGAATGGCTACACCTTC. This encodes CASSPGTGNGYTF. Full variable domain (remainder filled in from reference TRBV7-9 and TRBJ1-2): DTGVSQNPRHKITKRGQNVTFRCDPISEHNRLYWYRQTLGQGPEFLTYFQNEAQLEKSRLLSDRFSAERPKGSFSTLEIQRTEQGDSAMYLCASSPGTGNGYTFGSGTRLTVV.